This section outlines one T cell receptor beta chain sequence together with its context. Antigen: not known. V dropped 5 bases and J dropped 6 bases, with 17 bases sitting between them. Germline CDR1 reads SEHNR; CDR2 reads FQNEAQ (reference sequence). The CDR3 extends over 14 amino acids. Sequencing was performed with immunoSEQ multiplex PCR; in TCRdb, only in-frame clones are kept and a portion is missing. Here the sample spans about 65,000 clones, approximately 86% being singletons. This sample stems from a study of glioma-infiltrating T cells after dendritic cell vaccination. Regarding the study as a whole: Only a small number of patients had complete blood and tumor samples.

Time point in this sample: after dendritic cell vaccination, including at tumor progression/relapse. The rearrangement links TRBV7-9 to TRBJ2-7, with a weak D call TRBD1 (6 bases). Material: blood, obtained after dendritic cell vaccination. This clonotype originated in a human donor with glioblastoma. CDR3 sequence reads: CASSVDSLGSEQYF. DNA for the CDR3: TGTGCCAGCAGCGTGGACAGCCTTGGGTCCGAGCAGTACTTC.